These 8 T cell receptor beta chains were all obtained from the same sample, sequenced in a study of chemoradiotherapy in HPV16-positive cancers. Profiling relied on immunoSEQ multiplex PCR, and the TCRdb table lists in-frame clones only, not all of them. The table lists over 10,000 clones, 65% to 85% of them singletons. Sampling was carried out from a patient who underwent chemoradiotherapy. The receptor set was obtained from a human donor with HPV-associated anogenital cancer.

The V gene is TRBV28, the J gene TRBJ2-7; 8 nucleotides align to TRBD2. From germline, CDR1 is MDHEN and CDR2 SYDVKM. This CDR3 region has 15 residues. Unmatched junction bases numbered 8, after V lost 5 bases and J lost 2 bases. The CDR3, as DNA: TGTGCCAGCAGTCACGAGGGACTAGAAGCCTACGAGCAGTACTTC. Amino acids: CASSHEGLEAYEQYF.

The rearrangement links TRBV13 to TRBJ2-5, with D unresolved. Germline values: CDR1 PRHDT, CDR2 FYEKMQ (reference sequence). V lost 6 bases, J lost 2 bases, and 10 bases lay in between. This CDR3 region has 13 residues. This CDR3 is CASSLGPQETQYF. The CDR3 DNA reads as TGTGCCAGCAGTCTTGGACCGCAAGAGACCCAGTACTTC.

This chain connects TRBV28 to TRBJ2-7; 8 bases map to TRBD2. This CDR3 region has 14 residues. V lost 5 bases to trimming and J lost 6 bases; unmatched junction nucleotides: 9. The germline gives CDR1 MDHEN, CDR2 SYDVKM. The CDR3 DNA sequence: TGTGCCAGCAGTACGGGACTAGTTTTTTCCGAGCAGTACTTC. Amino acid sequence: CASSTGLVFSEQYF. Full variable domain (outside the CDR3, taken from reference TRBV28 and TRBJ2-7): DVKVTQSSRYLVKRTGEKVFLECVQDMDHENMFWYRQDPGLGLRLIYFSYDVKMKEKGDIPEGYSVSREKKERFSLILESASTNQTSMYLCASSTGLVFSEQYFGPGTRLTVT.

CDR3 amino acids: CAWSVEGGWAAFF. The DNA of the CDR3 is TGTGCCTGGAGTGTAGAGGGGGGTTGGGCAGCTTTCTTT. This sequence joins TRBV30 and TRBJ1-1; D might be TRBD1 (6 bases). V was trimmed by 0 bases and J by 10 bases, leaving 15 bases between them. The CDR3 has 13 amino acids. Germline V gives CDR1 GTSNPN, CDR2 SVGIG (reference sequence). Full variable domain (remainder filled in from reference TRBV30 and TRBJ1-1): SQTIHQWPATLVQPVGSPLSLECTVEGTSNPNLYWYRQAAGRGLQLLFYSVGIGQISSEVPQNLSASRPQDRQFILSSKKLLLSDSGFYLCAWSVEGGWAAFFGQGTRLTVV.

This clone turned up a few times. V is TRBV5-8 and J is TRBJ2-7; no definite D call. CDR1 and CDR2 from the germline V gene are SGHTS and YDEGEE. This CDR3 region has 12 residues. The V and J ends lost 2 bases and 5 bases respectively, with 8 bases between them. This CDR3 reads CASSLVGHEQYF. The DNA for the CDR3 is TGTGCCAGCAGCTTAGTTGGGCACGAGCAGTACTTC.

This CDR3 reads CASTLKRTSPQRAFF. The CDR3 nucleotides read TGTGCCAGTACCCTAAAAAGGACATCCCCCCAGCGAGCTTTCTTT. V is TRBV19 and J is TRBJ1-1; D possibly corresponds to TRBD1 (5 bases). Trimming stripped 7 bases from V and 10 bases from J, with 25 bases between. This CDR3 region has 15 residues. Germline-derived CDR1 and CDR2 are LNHDA and SQIVND (reference sequence).

This rearrangement joins TRBV19 to TRBJ1-1; D is possibly TRBD1 (6 bases). The germline V and J ends were trimmed by 5 bases and 7 bases, with 14 bases remaining between them. This CDR3 is 13 amino acids long. Germline V gene sequence: CDR1 LNHDA, CDR2 SQIVND (reference sequence). CDR3 in amino acids: CASSRHRDNEAFF. The CDR3 DNA reads TGTGCCAGTAGTCGACACCGGGACAATGAAGCTTTCTTT.

V usage is TRBV7-9 and J usage is TRBJ2-1, with D possibly matching TRBD2 (5 bases). Trimming removed 5 bases from V and 8 bases from J, with 10 bases in between. Germline lookup yields CDR1 SEHNR and CDR2 FQNEAQ (reference sequence). The CDR3 loop spans 12 amino acids. CDR3 in amino acids: CASSPTRDEQFF. The CDR3 DNA is TGTGCCAGCAGCCCCACTAGGGATGAGCAGTTCTTC.